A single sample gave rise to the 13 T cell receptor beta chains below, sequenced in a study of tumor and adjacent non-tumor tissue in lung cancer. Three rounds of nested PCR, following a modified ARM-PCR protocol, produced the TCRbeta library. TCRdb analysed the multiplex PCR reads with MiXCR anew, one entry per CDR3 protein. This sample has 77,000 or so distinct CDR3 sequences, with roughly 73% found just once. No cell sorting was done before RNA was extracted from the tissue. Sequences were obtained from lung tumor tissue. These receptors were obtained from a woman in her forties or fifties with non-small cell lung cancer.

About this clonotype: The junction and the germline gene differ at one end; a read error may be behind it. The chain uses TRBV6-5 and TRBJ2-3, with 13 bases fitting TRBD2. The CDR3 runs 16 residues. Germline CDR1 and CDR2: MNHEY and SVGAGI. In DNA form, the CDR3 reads TGTGCCATCAGTTATCGGACTAGCGGGAGTAGTAATACGCAGAATTTT. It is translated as CAISYRTSGSSNTQNF.

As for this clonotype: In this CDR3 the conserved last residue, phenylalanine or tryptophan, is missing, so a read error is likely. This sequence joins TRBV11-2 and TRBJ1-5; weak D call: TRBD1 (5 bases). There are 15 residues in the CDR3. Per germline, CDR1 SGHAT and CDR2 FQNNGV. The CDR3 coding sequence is TGTACCAGCAGCTGGGACGGTTATAGCAACCAGCCCCAGCATTAT. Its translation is CTSSWDGYSNQPQHY.

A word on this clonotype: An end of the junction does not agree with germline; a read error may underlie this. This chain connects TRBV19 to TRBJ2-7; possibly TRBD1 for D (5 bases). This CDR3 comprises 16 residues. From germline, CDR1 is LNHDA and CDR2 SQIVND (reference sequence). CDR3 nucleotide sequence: TGTACCAGTAGTACTGACTGGGTTGCAGGGATCTACGAGCAGTACTTC. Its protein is CTSSTDWVAGIYEQYF.

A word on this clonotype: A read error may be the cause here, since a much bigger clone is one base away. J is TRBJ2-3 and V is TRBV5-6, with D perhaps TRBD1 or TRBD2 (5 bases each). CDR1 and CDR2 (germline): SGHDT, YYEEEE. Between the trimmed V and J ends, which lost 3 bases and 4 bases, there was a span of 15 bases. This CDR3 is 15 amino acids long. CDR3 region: CASSSAGTGSDTQYF. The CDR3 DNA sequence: TGTGCCAGCAGCTCGGCGGGCACAGGTTCAGATACGCAGTATTTT.

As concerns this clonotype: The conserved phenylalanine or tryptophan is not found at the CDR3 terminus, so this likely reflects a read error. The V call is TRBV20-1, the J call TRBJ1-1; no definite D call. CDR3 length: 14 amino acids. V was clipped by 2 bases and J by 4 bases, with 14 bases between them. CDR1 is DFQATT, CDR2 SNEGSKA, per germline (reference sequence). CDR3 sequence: CSARRWGVSTEAFL. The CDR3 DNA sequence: TGCAGTGCTAGAAGGTGGGGAGTTAGCACTGAAGCTTTCTTA.

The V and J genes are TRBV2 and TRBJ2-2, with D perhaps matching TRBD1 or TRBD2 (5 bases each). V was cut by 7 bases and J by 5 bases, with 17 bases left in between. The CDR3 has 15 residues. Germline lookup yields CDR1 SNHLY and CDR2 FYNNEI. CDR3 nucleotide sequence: TGTGCCAGCACTGAGATCGGGACGGGGACCGGGGAGCTGTTTTTT. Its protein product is CASTEIGTGTGELFF.

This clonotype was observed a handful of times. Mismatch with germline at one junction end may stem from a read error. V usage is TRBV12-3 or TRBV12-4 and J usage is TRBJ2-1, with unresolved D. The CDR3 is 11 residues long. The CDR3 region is CARSLSHEQFF. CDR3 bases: TGTGCCAGGAGTTTATCCCATGAGCAATTCTTC.

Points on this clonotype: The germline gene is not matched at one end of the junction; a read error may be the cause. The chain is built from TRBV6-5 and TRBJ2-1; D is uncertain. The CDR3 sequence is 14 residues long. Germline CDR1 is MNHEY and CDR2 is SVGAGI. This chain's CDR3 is CASSGRSSYNKQFF. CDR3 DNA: TGTGCCAGTAGTGGTCGGAGCTCCTACAATAAGCAGTTCTTC.

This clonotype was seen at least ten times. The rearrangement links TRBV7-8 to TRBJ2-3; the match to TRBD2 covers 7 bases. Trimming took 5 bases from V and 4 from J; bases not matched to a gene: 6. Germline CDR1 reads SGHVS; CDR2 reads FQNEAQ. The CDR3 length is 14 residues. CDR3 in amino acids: CASSRGRGADTQYF. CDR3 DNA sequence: TGTGCCAGCAGCCGCGGGAGAGGGGCAGATACGCAGTATTTT.

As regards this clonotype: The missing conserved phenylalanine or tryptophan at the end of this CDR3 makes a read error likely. Here the CDR3 reads CASSLGAGSRNGYTL. Here the CDR3 DNA reads TGTGCCAGCAGCTTAGGGGCGGGGAGTCGGAATGGCTACACCTTA. The V and J genes are TRBV7-9 and TRBJ1-2; no definite D call. Per germline, CDR1 SEHNR and CDR2 FQNEAQ (reference sequence). V was shortened by 1 base and J by 6 bases, with 15 bases between the two germline ends. The CDR3 has 15 amino acids.

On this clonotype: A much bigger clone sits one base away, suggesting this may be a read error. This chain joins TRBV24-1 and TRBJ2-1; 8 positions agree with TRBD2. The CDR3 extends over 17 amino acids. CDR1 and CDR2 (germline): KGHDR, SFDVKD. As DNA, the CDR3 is TGTGCCACCAGTGATGGAACGGGACTAGGCTCCTACAATGATCAGTTCTTC. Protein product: CATSDGTGLGSYNDQFF.

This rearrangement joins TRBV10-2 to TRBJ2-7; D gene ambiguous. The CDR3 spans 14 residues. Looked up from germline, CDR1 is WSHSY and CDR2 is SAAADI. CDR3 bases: TGCGTCACCCGAAACACATATTCCTCCTACGAGCAGTACTTC. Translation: CVTRNTYSSYEQYF.

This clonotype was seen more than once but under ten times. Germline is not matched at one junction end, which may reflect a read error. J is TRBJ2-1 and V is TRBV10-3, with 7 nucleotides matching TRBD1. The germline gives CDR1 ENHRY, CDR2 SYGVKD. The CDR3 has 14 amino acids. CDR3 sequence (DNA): TGTGGCATCAGTGGACAGGTCCAAAGCAATGAGCAGTTCTTC. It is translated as CGISGQVQSNEQFF.